This T cell receptor (beta chain) was profiled in a study of shared clonotypes between healthy human individuals. Naive CD8 cells were CD45RO-negative, positively selected for CCR7, excluding terminally differentiated effector memory CD45RA+ cells. Participating donors were healthy, HIV-negative adults free of recent acute infections or vaccinations. As for this clone: Its target is unknown. The same CDR3 is also encoded by other DNA sequences in this sample.

For each subset, genomic DNA was distributed in equal portions over several immunoSEQ plates. The input for sorted-subset replicate PCRs was about 210 ng DNA, 30,000 or so T cell genomes. The method was immunoSEQ multiplex PCR; TCRdb's version includes in-frame clones alone and lacks a portion of them. The repertoire holds about 2 million clones, with around 96% as singletons. CDR3 size: 13 residues. CDR1 is SEHNR and CDR2 is FQNEAQ in the germline V gene (reference sequence). Trimming stripped 1 base from V and 2 bases from J, with 6 bases between. Study-level points and caveats: Generally, naive subsets came out with larger estimated richness than memory subsets.

Material: naive CD8+ T cells sorted from blood. V and J are TRBV7-9 and TRBJ2-7; D is uncertain. This clonotype was sampled from a man in his late teens or twenties in good health. CDR3 sequence reads: CASSLDGTYEQYF. CDR3 nucleotides: TGTGCCAGCAGCTTAGACGGAACCTACGAGCAGTACTTC. The full variable domain, completed using reference TRBV7-9 and TRBJ2-7, is DTGVSQNPRHKITKRGQNVTFRCDPISEHNRLYWYRQTLGQGPEFLTYFQNEAQLEKSRLLSDRFSAERPKGSFSTLEIQRTEQGDSAMYLCASSLDGTYEQYFGPGTRLTVT.